This T cell receptor (beta chain) was documented in a study of T cells in Graves' hyperthyroidism and ophthalmopathy (dated by TCRdb to the late 2010s). Turning to the overall study: Peripheral blood samples were taken at initial diagnosis, before any treatment was given. An independent validation cohort of around 19 hyperthyroidism patients and about 16 patients who later progressed to ophthalmopathy tested prospective prediction of ophthalmopathy. In addition, the study compared T-cell repertoires in thyroid tissue and in blood from five or six Graves' hyperthyroidism patients. After sampling, hyperthyroidism patients received methimazole starting at 30 mg daily, and ophthalmopathy patients received high-dose intravenous methylprednisolone. For training and testing, the 100 or so patients in the discovery cohort were randomly divided in a 7:3 ratio. TCR Vbeta CDR3 sequencing of approximately 140 peripheral blood samples (approximately 44 ophthalmopathy, about 75 hyperthyroidism and 17 progressor patients) is reported in the paper. A discovery cohort of approximately 97 patients, about 40 with Graves' ophthalmopathy and about 58 with stable Graves' hyperthyroidism, was used to find distinguishing TCR V-J signatures. Overall results and qualifications from the work: Most expanded thyroid clonotypes (frequency above 0.001) were also detected in blood, suggesting blood repertoires may reflect thyroid immune responses. A 13 V-J signature model separated ophthalmopathy from stable hyperthyroidism, with around 88% sensitivity and 81% to 83% specificity in cross-validation and 80%/75% in testing. Sample size was not statistically predetermined, and investigators were not blinded to group allocation. In validation, the model predicted progression to ophthalmopathy a median of roughly six months before onset, with roughly 70% sensitivity and roughly 79% specificity.

Graves' hyperthyroidism was defined as stable when no progression to ophthalmopathy occurred over 18 months of follow-up. Hyperthyroidism patients were newly diagnosed, with disease duration under 2 months, and aged 18 to 65 years. Exclusion was applied to patients with uncontrolled infections, other autoimmune diseases, pregnancy or lactation. Diagnoses were based on clinical symptoms, serum thyroxine and TRAb, thyroid ultrasound and orbital computed tomography. PBMCs were separated from 7.5 to 10 ml of fresh peripheral blood using Ficoll-Paque density gradient centrifugation. Trizol reagent was used to extract total RNA, and RNA quality was then checked on an Agilent 2100 Bioanalyzer. The TCR beta CDR3 regions were amplified from the RNA transcripts. The TCR CDR3 was subjected to a first round of RT-PCR using the HTBI primer set and the Qiagen OneStep RT-PCR kit. The libraries were constructed in a second round of multiplex PCR and then size-selected and purified. Sequencing of the libraries was done on an Illumina HiSeq2000 using paired-end 100 bp reads. On the authors' methods: SOAPnuke was used to process the raw data, with reads discarded if the reads contained adapters or uncalled bases, had a mean Phred below 15, or lacked an exact constant-primer or identifier match. High-quality paired reads were merged using COPE v1.2.5, and each unique nucleotide sequence was defined as a clonotype. Clonotypes were aligned to IMGT TRBV, TRBD and TRBJ reference segments using MiTCR v1.1. Only V-J combinations with frequency above 0.0001, covering 99% to 99.2% of repertoires, were analysed. The TCS score was defined as the ratio of F50 (clonal expansion) to E x V (chaos), calculated using BLOSUM62-based TCRdist between CDR3 peptides within each V-J. Welch's t-statistics and random forest reduced roughly 500 V-J features to 13, which were used in a naive Bayes classifier (R e1071). The public reads were run again by TCRdb, first through fastp at Q25 and then through MiXCR, and only productive beta chains were kept. Entries are consolidated by CDR3 protein sequence, retaining the most common genes and DNA. The V and J calls here are based on TCRdb, not the publication. This sample gives about 350,000 distinct CDR3 sequences in total; roughly 19% of them show up just once. The top ten constitute approximately 4% of the sample.

This clonotype was recorded many times. Its antigen target is currently unknown. One base away there is no much larger clone; base qualities are not given. The CDR3 holds 13 amino acids from the cysteine to the phenylalanine. Only CDR3 DNA is held: 39 bases, read in frame from base 1. As encoded in the germline V gene, CDR1 is SGHTA while CDR2 is FQGNSA. V and J lose 2 bases and 8 bases, and a span of 12 bases separates them. This clonotype originated in a woman aged 18-29 years with Graves' hyperthyroidism. What was sequenced was blood. The V and J genes are TRBV7-2 and TRBJ1-2, with the D gene not confidently named. The CDR3 has the sequence CASSLQRSKGYTF. The bases read TGTGCCAGCAGCTTACAAAGAAGTAAGGGCTACACCTTC.